Reported below is one T cell receptor beta chain. What it binds is not known. This sample stems from a study of shared clonotypes between healthy human individuals. Notes on the study in general: Relative to clonotypes present in all four donors, those not shared had lower generation probabilities. Rarefaction demonstrated incomplete sorted-subset sequencing despite large depth. Few donors restricted represented genetic and exposure-history diversity.

Germline V gene data show CDR1 as SGHRS and CDR2 as YFSETQ. V dropped 0 bases and J dropped 7; count of bases not matched to a gene: 4. The CDR3 has 14 residues. Data came from immunoSEQ multiplex PCR; TCRdb stores just in-frame clones and leaves some out. The table shows approximately 2.5 million clones, with roughly 93% occurring only once. The specimen sequenced was naive CD4+ T cells from PBMCs. Indicated subset: CD45RA+ positively selected. J is TRBJ2-1 and V is TRBV5-1; 7 nucleotides agree with TRBD1. The clonotype originates from a man aged 18 to 29 in good health. Some clones in this sample may be carry-over from other donors' samples. The chain's CDR3 is CASSLGDRANEQFF. The CDR3, as DNA: TGCGCCAGCAGCTTGGGTGACAGGGCTAATGAGCAGTTCTTC. Filled out from reference TRBV5-1 and TRBJ2-1, the complete variable domain reads KAGVTQTPRYLIKTRGQQVTLSCSPISGHRSVSWYQQTPGQGLQFLFEYFSETQRNKGNFPGRFSGRQFSNSRSEMNVSTLELGDSALYLCASSLGDRANEQFFGPGTRLTVL.